A selection of T cell receptor beta chains follows, all from one sample in a study of shared clonotypes between healthy human individuals. Here immunoSEQ multiplex PCR was the method, and the copy in TCRdb shows in-frame clones only, minus some. In the table there are some 2 million clones, roughly 94% of which are singletons. The sequenced material came from naive CD4+ T cells sorted from blood. These TCRs come from a man between 18 and 29 years old in good health. The CDR3 runs from the conserved cysteine through the conserved F or W. D genes are given only for firm matches. Clone size appears in some rows only: once, few, many, or a class for an expanded clone.

>TRBV7-2|TRBD1|TRBJ2-1|once
CASSLGQVSYNEQFF
TGTGCCAGCAGCCTCGGACAGGTATCCTACAATGAGCAGTTCTTC
>TRBV2|TRBD1|TRBJ1-6|once
CASGGQGAGSPLHF
TGTGCCAGCGGGGGACAGGGGGCCGGGTCACCCCTCCACTTT
>TRBV4-1|NA|TRBJ2-3|NA
CASSPSSTDTQYF
TGCGCCAGCAGCCCGAGTAGCACAGATACGCAGTATTTT
>TRBV4-1|NA|TRBJ1-5|NA
CASSPQGPGQPQHF
TGCGCCAGCAGCCCCCAGGGTCCGGGTCAGCCCCAGCATTTT
>TRBV28|NA|TRBJ1-1|NA
CASSSRAGNTEAFF
TGTGCCAGCAGTTCCAGGGCGGGGAACACTGAAGCTTTCTTT
>TRBV30|NA|TRBJ1-2|NA
CAWTSGGGDGYTF
TGTGCCTGGACCTCCGGGGGGGGCGATGGCTACACCTTC
>TRBV18|NA|TRBJ2-5|NA
CASSPPGYLGTQYF
TGTGCCAGCTCACCACCGGGATATCTAGGGACCCAGTACTTC
>TRBV4-3|NA|TRBJ2-2|NA
CASSQDAPSGGELFF
TGCGCCAGCAGCCAAGATGCTCCCTCTGGCGGGGAGCTGTTTTTT
>TRBV6-5|TRBD1|TRBJ2-2|NA
CASSAQGTGELFF
TGTGCCAGCAGTGCACAGGGGACCGGGGAGCTGTTTTTT
>TRBV19|NA|TRBJ1-3|once
CASSISLGENTIYF
TGTGCCAGTAGTATTAGCCTGGGCGAAAACACCATATATTTT
>TRBV7-2|TRBD2|TRBJ2-3|NA
CASTGTSGSTDTQYF
TGTGCCAGCACCGGGACTAGCGGGAGCACAGATACGCAGTATTTT